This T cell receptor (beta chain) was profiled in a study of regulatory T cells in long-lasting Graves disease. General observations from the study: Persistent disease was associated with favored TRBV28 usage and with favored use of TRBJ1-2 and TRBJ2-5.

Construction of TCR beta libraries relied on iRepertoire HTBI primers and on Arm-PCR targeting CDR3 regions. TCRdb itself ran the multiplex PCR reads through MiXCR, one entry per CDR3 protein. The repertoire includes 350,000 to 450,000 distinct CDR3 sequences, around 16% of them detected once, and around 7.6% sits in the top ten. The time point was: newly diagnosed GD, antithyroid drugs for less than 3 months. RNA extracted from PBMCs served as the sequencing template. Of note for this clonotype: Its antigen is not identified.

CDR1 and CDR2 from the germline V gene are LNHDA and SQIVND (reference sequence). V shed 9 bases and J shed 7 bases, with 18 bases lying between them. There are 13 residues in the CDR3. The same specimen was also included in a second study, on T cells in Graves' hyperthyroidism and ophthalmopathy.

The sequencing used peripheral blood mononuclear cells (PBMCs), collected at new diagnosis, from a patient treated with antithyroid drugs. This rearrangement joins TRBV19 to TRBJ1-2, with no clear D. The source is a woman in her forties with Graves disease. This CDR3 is CASHGTGSCGYTF. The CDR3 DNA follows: TGTGCCAGCCATGGAACGGGAAGCTGTGGCTACACCTTC.